This TCR beta chain originates from a study of cytomegalovirus exposure and HLA in healthy donors. Details on this clone: Its antigen is currently unknown.

This table comes from immunoSEQ multiplex PCR, and its TCRdb copy is limited to in-frame clones, with some not included. The sample holds fewer than 70,000 clones; roughly 96% are singletons and the top ten take around 5.5%. General study results and limits: Rarity held for most TCR sequences, but there were some public TCRs that occurred in many donors.

The sequence was collected from a woman between 18 and 29 years old in good health and CMV-seropositive. Sequencing was carried out using PBMCs.

This CDR3 reads CASSPGDWHTGELFF. CDR3 DNA sequence: TGTGCCAGCAGCCCCGGGGACTGGCACACCGGGGAGCTGTTTTTT. The rearrangement uses TRBV7-7 and TRBJ2-2; D may be TRBD2 (6 bases). The CDR3 spans 15 residues. The germline V and J ends were trimmed by 5 bases and 3 bases, with 13 bases remaining between them. The V gene's germline CDR1 is SSHAT and CDR2 FNYEAQ (reference sequence).